This TCR beta chain was identified during a study of response to subunit inactivated influenza vaccine. Broader study findings: Authors suggested few new T cells are recruited by each seasonal influenza vaccination.

TCRdb redid the calling of the RT-PCR reads with MiXCR, one entry per CDR3 protein. Here the sample spans 550,000 to 600,000 distinct CDR3 sequences, approximately 10% being singletons. This clonotype was counted many times. Its antigen is undetermined. Germline V gene sequence: CDR1 MGHDK, CDR2 SYGVNS. The CDR3 loop spans 15 amino acids. With 2 bases removed from V and 3 bases from J, the gap between germline ends came to 14 bases. V and J are TRBV25-1 and TRBJ2-7; D may be TRBD1 (5 bases). This sample comprised PBMCs from blood, obtained on the day of vaccination. This receptor was obtained from a man aged 45-65 years who received an inactivated influenza vaccine. The CDR3 region has the DNA TGTGCCAGCAGTGAAGAACGGCGGACACTCTACGAGCAGTACTTC. Translation: CASSEERRTLYEQYF.